The rows below give T cell receptor beta chains drawn from one sample of a study of cytomegalovirus exposure and HLA in healthy donors. Using immunoSEQ multiplex PCR, the repertoire was profiled, and TCRdb retains in-frame clones only, with some absent. The table records 220,000 or so clones, 83% of them present only once. The specimen was PBMCs. The receptors come from a woman between 18 and 29 years old in good health and CMV-seronegative. Both conserved end residues are part of each CDR3. The order of the fields is J gene, D gene, V gene, clone size, CDR3 protein, CDR3 DNA. The D gene is left open where the match is weak. A clone size is listed for some rows: how often the clone was seen (once, few, many), or a class if it is expanded.

j_call: TRBJ1-1; d_call: -; v_call: TRBV6-5; clone_size: -; cdr3_aa: CASSYASGRMNTEAFF; cdr3_nt: TGTGCCAGCAGTTACGCCTCGGGCAGAATGAACACTGAAGCTTTCTTT
j_call: TRBJ2-5; d_call: TRBD2; v_call: TRBV28; clone_size: -; cdr3_aa: CASSLSILAGGLGTQYF; cdr3_nt: TGTGCCAGCAGTCTCTCCATCTTAGCGGGAGGGCTTGGGACCCAGTACTTC
j_call: TRBJ2-5; d_call: TRBD2; v_call: TRBV5-6; clone_size: -; cdr3_aa: CASLQSSGSWETQYF; cdr3_nt: TGTGCCAGCCTCCAGAGTAGCGGGAGTTGGGAGACCCAGTACTTC
j_call: TRBJ1-2; d_call: TRBD1; v_call: TRBV9; clone_size: -; cdr3_aa: CASSAGQGLFYGYTF; cdr3_nt: TGTGCCAGCAGCGCAGGACAGGGACTTTTCTATGGCTACACCTTC
j_call: TRBJ2-1; d_call: -; v_call: TRBV19; clone_size: -; cdr3_aa: CASSIASSSYNEQFF; cdr3_nt: TGTGCCAGTAGTATAGCGAGTAGCTCCTACAATGAGCAGTTCTTC
j_call: TRBJ2-1; d_call: TRBD1; v_call: TRBV2; clone_size: -; cdr3_aa: CASTSQGTAYNEQFF; cdr3_nt: TGTGCCAGCACATCCCAGGGGACAGCCTACAATGAGCAGTTCTTC
j_call: TRBJ2-5; d_call: -; v_call: TRBV5-4; clone_size: once; cdr3_aa: CASSSNQETQYF; cdr3_nt: TGTGCCAGCAGCTCCAACCAAGAGACCCAGTACTTC
j_call: TRBJ2-7; d_call: TRBD2; v_call: TRBV6-1; clone_size: -; cdr3_aa: CASSDLLLAGLAGEQYF; cdr3_nt: TGTGCCAGCAGTGACCTACTACTCGCCGGACTAGCGGGGGAGCAGTACTTC
j_call: TRBJ2-7; d_call: -; v_call: TRBV27; clone_size: -; cdr3_aa: CASRPGQHQSYEQYF; cdr3_nt: TGTGCCAGCAGACCCGGACAGCACCAGTCCTACGAGCAGTACTTC
j_call: TRBJ2-7; d_call: -; v_call: TRBV7-2; clone_size: once; cdr3_aa: CASSLAGGPNEQYF; cdr3_nt: TGTGCCAGCAGCTTAGCGGGGGGACCTAACGAGCAGTACTTC
j_call: TRBJ1-2; d_call: -; v_call: TRBV4-1; clone_size: once; cdr3_aa: CASSLSSGTTGYTF; cdr3_nt: TGCGCCAGCAGCCTCAGTTCAGGGACCACTGGCTACACCTTC
j_call: TRBJ1-4; d_call: TRBD1; v_call: TRBV30; clone_size: -; cdr3_aa: CAWQDRTGNEKLFF; cdr3_nt: TGTGCCTGGCAGGACCGGACAGGGAACGAAAAACTGTTTTTT
j_call: TRBJ2-3; d_call: TRBD2; v_call: TRBV4-1; clone_size: -; cdr3_aa: CASSQDPAGGTDTQYF; cdr3_nt: TGCGCCAGCAGCCAAGACCCAGCGGGAGGTACAGATACGCAGTATTTT
j_call: TRBJ2-7; d_call: -; v_call: TRBV11-2; clone_size: -; cdr3_aa: CASSLNGASYEQYF; cdr3_nt: TGTGCCAGCAGCTTGAACGGGGCCTCCTACGAGCAGTACTTC